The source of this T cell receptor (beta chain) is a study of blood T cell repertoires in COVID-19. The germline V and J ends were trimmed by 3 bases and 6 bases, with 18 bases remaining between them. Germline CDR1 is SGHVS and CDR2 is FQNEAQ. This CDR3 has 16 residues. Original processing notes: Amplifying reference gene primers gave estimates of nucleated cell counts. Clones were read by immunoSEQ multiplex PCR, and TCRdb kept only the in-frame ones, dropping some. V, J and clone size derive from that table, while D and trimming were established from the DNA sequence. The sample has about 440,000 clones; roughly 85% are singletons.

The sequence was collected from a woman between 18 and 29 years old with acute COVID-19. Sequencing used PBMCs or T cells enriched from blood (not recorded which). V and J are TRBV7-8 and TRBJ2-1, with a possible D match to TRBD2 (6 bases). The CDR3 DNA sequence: TGTGCCAGCAGCTTGCTATTCGGGAGTGACGCCAATGAGCAGTTCTTC. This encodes CASSLLFGSDANEQFF. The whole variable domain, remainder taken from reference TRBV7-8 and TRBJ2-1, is GAGVSQSPRYKVAKRGQDVALRCDPISGHVSLFWYQQALGQGPEFLTYFQNEAQLDKSGLPSDRFFAERPEGSVSTLKIQRTQQEDSAVYLCASSLLFGSDANEQFFGPGTRLTVL.